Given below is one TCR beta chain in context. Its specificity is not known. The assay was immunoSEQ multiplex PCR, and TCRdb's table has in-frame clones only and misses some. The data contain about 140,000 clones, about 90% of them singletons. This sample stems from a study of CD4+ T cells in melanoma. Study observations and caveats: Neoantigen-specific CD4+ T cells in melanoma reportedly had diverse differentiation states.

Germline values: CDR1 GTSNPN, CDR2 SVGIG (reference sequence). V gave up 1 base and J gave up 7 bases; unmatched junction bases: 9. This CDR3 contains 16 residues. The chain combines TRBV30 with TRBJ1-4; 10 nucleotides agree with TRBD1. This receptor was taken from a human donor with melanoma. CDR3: CAWSADRTGGIEKLFF. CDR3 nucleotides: TGTGCCTGGAGTGCGGACAGGACAGGGGGGATTGAAAAACTGTTTTTT.